The clone carrying this T cell receptor (beta chain) was observed a few times. Its matching antigen is unknown. The V end lost 8 bases, the J end lost 2 bases, and 10 bases lay between the germline ends. CDR3 length equals 12 residues. Looked up from germline, CDR1 is SGHNT and CDR2 is YENEEA. The data derive from a study of type 1 regulatory T cells. As for the study in general: This in vitro CD4 product, T-allo10, is enriched for Tr1 cells and alloantigen-specific.

TCRdb re-called the reads with MiXCR, one entry per CDR3 protein. The table records under 85,000 distinct CDR3 sequences, more than 45% of them present only once. Overall study results and limits: Type 1 regulatory T cells had a more restricted TCR repertoire than non-type 1 regulatory T cells.

The chain joins TRBV11-3 to TRBJ2-7, with D unclear. Sequencing used cultured non-Tr1 T cells, either the whole culture or a sorted T cell fraction (not recorded which). The TCR originated in a human donor in good health. CDR3 amino acids: CASSRSTYEQYF. The CDR3 nucleotides are TGTGCCAGCTCCCGCAGCACCTACGAGCAGTACTTC.